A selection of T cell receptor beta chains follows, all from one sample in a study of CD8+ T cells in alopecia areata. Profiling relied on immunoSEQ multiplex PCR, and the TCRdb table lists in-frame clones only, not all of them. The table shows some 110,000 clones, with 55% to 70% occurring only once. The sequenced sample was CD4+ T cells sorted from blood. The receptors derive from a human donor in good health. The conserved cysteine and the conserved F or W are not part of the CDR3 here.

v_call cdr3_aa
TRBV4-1 ASRGGFLNEQF
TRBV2 ASSRRTDAYEQY
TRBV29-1 SVDTGTGGGEQY
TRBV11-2 ASSLEGGGAGDTQY
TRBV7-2 ASRSDRGSFEAF
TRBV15 ATSRQVSEKLF
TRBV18 ASSPLLTGGDGEQY
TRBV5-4 ASSPETDTQY
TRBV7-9 ASSRDRGSEKLF
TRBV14 ASSQAQTTTNEKLF
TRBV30 AWKERTDTQY
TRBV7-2 ASSFGGRQPQH
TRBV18 ASSPPGPAYEQY
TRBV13 ASSLAAGQTYNSPLH
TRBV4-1 ASSQERTNNQPQH
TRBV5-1 ASSLGLGVDNEQF